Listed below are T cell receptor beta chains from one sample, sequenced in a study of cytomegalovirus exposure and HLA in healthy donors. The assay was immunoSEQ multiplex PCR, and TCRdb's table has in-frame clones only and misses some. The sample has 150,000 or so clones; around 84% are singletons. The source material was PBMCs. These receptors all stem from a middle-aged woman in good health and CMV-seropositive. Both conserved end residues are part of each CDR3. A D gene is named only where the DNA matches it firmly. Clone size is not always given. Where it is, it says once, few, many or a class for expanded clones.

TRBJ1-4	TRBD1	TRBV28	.	TGTGCCAGCAGCGGGACAGGGACGGAAAAACTGTTTTTT	CASSGTGTEKLFF
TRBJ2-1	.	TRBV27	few	TGTGCCAGCAACTCCGGACTCCTATACAATGAGCAGTTCTTC	CASNSGLLYNEQFF
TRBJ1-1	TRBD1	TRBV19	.	TGTGCCAGTAGTCCCCAGGGGGTGACTTGGCACGGTGAAGCTTTCTTT	CASSPQGVTWHGEAFF
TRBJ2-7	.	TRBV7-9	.	TGTGCCAGCAGCTTAGGGCGGGGAACAAGGGACGAGCAGTACTTC	CASSLGRGTRDEQYF
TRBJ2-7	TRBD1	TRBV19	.	TGTGCCAGTAGTATAGCAGGGGGCCGGGCGGGAGAGCAGTACTTC	CASSIAGGRAGEQYF
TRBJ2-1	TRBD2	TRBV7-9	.	TGTGCCAGCAGCCAATCAACTAGCGGGAGGAGGAATGAGCAGTTCTTC	CASSQSTSGRRNEQFF
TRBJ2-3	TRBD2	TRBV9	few	TGTGCCAGCAGCGTTAGCGGGGCCGGATTTGACACGCAGTATTTT	CASSVSGAGFDTQYF
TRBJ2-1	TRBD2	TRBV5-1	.	TGCGCCAGCAGCACCGGGACTAGCGGGATCGGTGAGCAGTTCTTC	CASSTGTSGIGEQFF
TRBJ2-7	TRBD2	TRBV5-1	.	TGCGCCAGCAGCTTGGACGGGGTAACTAGCGGGAGCTACGAGCAGTACTTC	CASSLDGVTSGSYEQYF
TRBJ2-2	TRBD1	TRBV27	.	TGTGCCAGCAGTTCGGGACAGGGGCACACCGGGGAGCTGTTTTTT	CASSSGQGHTGELFF
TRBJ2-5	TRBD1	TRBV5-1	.	TGCGCCAGCAGCCCGACGCAGGGACAGCAGACCCAGTACTTC	CASSPTQGQQTQYF
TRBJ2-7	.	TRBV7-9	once	TGTGCCAGCAGCGTAGCCGGGACAACTGAGCAGTACTTC	CASSVAGTTEQYF
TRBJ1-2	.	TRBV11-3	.	TGTGCCAGCAGTCCGGGACAAGGAGGCTACACCTTC	CASSPGQGGYTF
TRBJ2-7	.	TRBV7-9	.	TGTGCCAGCAGCTTAGGCGGACAGTCCTACGAGCAGTACTTC	CASSLGGQSYEQYF
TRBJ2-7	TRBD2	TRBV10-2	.	TGCGCCAGCAGTGGTCGGGAGGGCCAAAGCTCCTACGAGCAGTACTTC	CASSGREGQSSYEQYF
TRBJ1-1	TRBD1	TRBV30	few	TGTGCCTGGAAAGACAGGGCCACTGAAGCTTTCTTT	CAWKDRATEAFF
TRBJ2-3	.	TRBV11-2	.	TGTGCCAGCAGCTCGGACGGACTTAGCACAGATACGCAGTATTTT	CASSSDGLSTDTQYF
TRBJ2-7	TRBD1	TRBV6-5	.	TGTGCCAGCAGTTCCCCAGGGGGCCGCTCCTACGAGCAGTACTTC	CASSSPGGRSYEQYF
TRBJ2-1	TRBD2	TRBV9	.	TGTGCCAGCAGTTCATGGACTAGCGGGAGTGTGGAGCAGTTCTTC	CASSSWTSGSVEQFF
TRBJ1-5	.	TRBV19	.	TGTGCCAGTAGTATGGAGAGGGCGGCCCAGCATTTT	CASSMERAAQHF
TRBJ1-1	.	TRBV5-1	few	TGCGCCAGCAGCCTGATTCAGGGTGGTGAAGCTTTCTTT	CASSLIQGGEAFF
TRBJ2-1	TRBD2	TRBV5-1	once	TGCGCCAGCCAGACCCTAGCGGGAAAGGATGAGCAGTTCTTC	CASQTLAGKDEQFF
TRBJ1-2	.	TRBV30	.	TGTGCCTGGAGGCCCGGGAACTATGGCTACACCTTC	CAWRPGNYGYTF
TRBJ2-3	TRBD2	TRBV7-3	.	TGTGCCAGCTCCGGGACTAGCGGTAGCACAGATACGCAGTATTTT	CASSGTSGSTDTQYF
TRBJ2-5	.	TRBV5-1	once	TGCGCCAGCAGCTTGGACGGCGCCGGCGGGCAAGAGACCCAGTACTTC	CASSLDGAGGQETQYF
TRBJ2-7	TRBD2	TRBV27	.	TGTGCCAGTCGTCCAAGCGGGGGCGGTACCTACGAGCAGTACTTC	CASRPSGGGTYEQYF
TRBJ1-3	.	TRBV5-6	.	TGTGCCAGCAGCTCGCCGAGTTTTGATGGAAACACCATATATTTT	CASSSPSFDGNTIYF
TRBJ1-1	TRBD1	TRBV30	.	TGTGCCTGGAGTGTACAGGGCAGGGGGCGTTCATGGGACACTGAAGCTTTCTTT	CAWSVQGRGRSWDTEAFF
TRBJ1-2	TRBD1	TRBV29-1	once	TGCAGCGTTGAAGGGCAGGGGGCAGGTGGCTACACCTTC	CSVEGQGAGGYTF
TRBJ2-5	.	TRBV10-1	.	TGCGCCAGCAGTGAGTCGTTGGGGCCAGAGACCCAGTACTTC	CASSESLGPETQYF